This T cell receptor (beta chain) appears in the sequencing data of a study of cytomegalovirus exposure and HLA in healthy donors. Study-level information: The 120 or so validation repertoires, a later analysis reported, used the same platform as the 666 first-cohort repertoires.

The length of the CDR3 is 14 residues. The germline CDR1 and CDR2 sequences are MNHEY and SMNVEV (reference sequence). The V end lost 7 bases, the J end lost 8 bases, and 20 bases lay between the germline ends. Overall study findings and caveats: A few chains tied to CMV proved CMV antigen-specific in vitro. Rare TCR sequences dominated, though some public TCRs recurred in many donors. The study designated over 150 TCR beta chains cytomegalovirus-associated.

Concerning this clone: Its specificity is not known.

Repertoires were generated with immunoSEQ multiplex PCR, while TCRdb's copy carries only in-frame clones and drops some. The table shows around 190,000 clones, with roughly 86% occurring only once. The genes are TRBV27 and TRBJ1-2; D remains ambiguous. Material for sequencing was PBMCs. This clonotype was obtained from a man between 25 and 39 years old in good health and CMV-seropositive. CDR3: CASNPKGSVGGYTF. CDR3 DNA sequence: TGTGCCAGCAACCCTAAGGGTTCGGTGGGAGGCTACACCTTC.